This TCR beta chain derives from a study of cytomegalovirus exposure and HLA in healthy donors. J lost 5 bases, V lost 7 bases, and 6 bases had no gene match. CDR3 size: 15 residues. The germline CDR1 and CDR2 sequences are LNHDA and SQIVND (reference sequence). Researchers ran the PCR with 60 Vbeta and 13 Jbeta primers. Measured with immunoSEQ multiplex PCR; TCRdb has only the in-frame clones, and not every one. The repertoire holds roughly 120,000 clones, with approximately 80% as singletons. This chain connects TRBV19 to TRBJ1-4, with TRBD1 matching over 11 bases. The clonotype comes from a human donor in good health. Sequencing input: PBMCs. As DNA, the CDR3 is TGTGCCAGTACCGGACAGGGGGCGTTGAATGAAAAACTGTTTTTT. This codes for CASTGQGALNEKLFF.